The next 5 T cell receptor beta chains were all read from a single sample in a study of blood T cells in healthy people across ages. The authors ran a second PCR of about 6 to 11 cycles using a sample-barcoded 5' primer and a J-beta primer mix. TCRdb fed the 5' RACE reads into MiXCR, producing one record per CDR3 protein. This sample yields 750,000 to 950,000 distinct CDR3 sequences, of which 25% to 30% are seen a single time; more than 8.5% belongs to the top ten. A further study also used this sample, focusing on T cells of mothers and their children.

Source material: blood. These receptors all stem from a woman aged 40 to 50 in good health.

The chain combines TRBV6-5 with TRBJ2-1; TRBD1 matches 12 bases. CDR1 and CDR2 (germline): MNHEY, SVGAGI. This CDR3 spans 16 amino acids. With 2 bases clipped from V and 6 bases from J, the junction kept 5 bases outside the gene matches. CDR3 amino acids: CASSYPGTGGLNEQFF. The CDR3 DNA reads TGTGCCAGCAGTTACCCCGGGACAGGGGGCCTCAATGAGCAGTTCTTC.

This clonotype was seen repeatedly, ten times or more. The chain uses TRBV5-1 and TRBJ2-7; no reliable D call. V was trimmed by 0 bases and J by 1 base, leaving 11 bases between them. Looked up from germline, CDR1 is SGHRS and CDR2 is YFSETQ. CDR3 size: 15 residues. The DNA for the CDR3 is TGCGCCAGCAGCTTGGAGGCTGCTGCGTCCTACGAGCAGTACTTC. Translated, it gives CASSLEAAASYEQYF.

The CDR3 DNA sequence: TGTGCCAGCAGCTTAGACCTAGCGGGGGGGCTCAATGAGCAGTTCTTC. This gives the protein CASSLDLAGGLNEQFF. The V gene is TRBV11-2, the J gene TRBJ2-1, with 12 bases that match TRBD2. Germline values: CDR1 SGHAT, CDR2 FQNNGV. There are 16 residues in the CDR3. V lost 0 bases to trimming and J lost 6 bases; unmatched junction nucleotides: 3.

With respect to this clonotype: This sequence may be a read error, since a much larger clone differs from it by one base. The chain couples TRBV28 to TRBJ2-7, with no clear D. CDR1 and CDR2 (germline): MDHEN, SYDVKM. This CDR3 is 14 amino acids long. CDR3 DNA sequence: TGTGCCAGCAGTTTCTCCAATACCGGGTACGAGCGGTACTTC. Its translation is CASSFSNTGYERYF.

This clonotype occurred a few times. The chain joins TRBV10-3 to TRBJ2-5; TRBD2 matches at 7 bases. The trim removed 6 bases at V and 2 bases at J, leaving 9 bases unmatched. The CDR3 contains 15 residues. Germline V CDR1 and CDR2: ENHRY, SYGVKD. The CDR3: CAIRASGGKQETQYF. The CDR3 DNA is TGTGCCATCAGAGCTAGCGGCGGAAAACAAGAGACCCAGTACTTC.